Listed below are T cell receptor beta chains from one sample, sequenced in a study of T cell responses to AZD1222 COVID-19 vaccine. The data were produced by immunoSEQ multiplex PCR, yet TCRdb's version contains in-frame clones alone and is incomplete. The sample contains 140,000 to 150,000 clones, approximately 90% of which appear only once. The specimen comprised peripheral blood, sampled on day 0 of AZD1222 vaccination. These receptors were collected from an adult in good health. Each CDR3 is given with its conserved first and last residue.

>TRBV9
CASSVGAGGPSYNEQFF
>TRBV5-1
CASSRTGDADQPQHF
>TRBV5-1
CASSPGGGELFF
>TRBV7-2
CASSPSGGETQYF
>TRBV19
CASRTHRGYTEAFF
>TRBV21-1
CASSNGSGTGVNTEAFF
>TRBV28
CASSILPQGAFGNTIYF
>TRBV28
CASSSRGPDTQYF
>TRBV5-4
CASSLEGPSEQFF
>TRBV10-2
CASSAGGRLVAQYF
>TRBV5-4
CASNIGGGQSATEAFF
>TRBV28
CASNEGFSGYNEQFF
>TRBV7-3
CASSRTAYTEAFF
>TRBV19
CASSSATGWGLVGQYNEQFF
>TRBV4-1
CASSLSGTGAWYTEAFF
>TRBV6-5
CASTNGQGYTF
>TRBV28
CASNRDRAYEQYF
>TRBV10-3
CAISSGHQETQYF
>TRBV18
CASSPWTGGAADTGELFF
>TRBV21-1
CASSVPGLVSTDTQYF
>TRBV12-5
CASGFRGSGTNEQFF
>TRBV15
CATSRDSDSPLHF
>TRBV11-2
CASSPLGTNTEAFF
>TRBV28
CASSFYGGTEAFF
>TRBV18
CASSPSVRSGNTIYF
>TRBV7-6
CASSSWLTDTQYF
>TRBV25-1
CASSESRDTEETQYF
>TRBV28
CASTFGVNQPQHF
>TRBV18
CASSPVLGTGLYEQYF
>TRBV5-1
CANLLGGLGEQYF
>TRBV4-3
CASSQPTGVGEGGYTF
>TRBV7-9
CASTSPGTGRGELFF
>TRBV3-1/TRBV3-2
CASSRWSSGQSSYEQYF
>TRBV5-6
CASSPRGGTGYGYTF
>TRBV6-5
CATTRNTGELFF
>TRBV5-1
CASGPGQRNIQYF
>TRBV11-2
CASSLMLHSPNYGYTF
>TRBV6-5
CASSSPGGGNTIYF
>TRBV12-3/TRBV12-4
CASSFGEYNEQFF
>TRBV7-2
CASSGGSDEQFF
>TRBV10-3
CAIREQGTEAFF
>TRBV5-1
CASSAQQGTGELFF
>TRBV6-5
CASTMGLLGETQYF
>TRBV19
CASSIGQGVTDTQYF
>TRBV7-9
CASSLVIGDGYGYTF
>TRBV6-5
CASSYSTSLNTGELFF
>TRBV6-6
CASSYGQTWNSPLHF
>TRBV30
CAWSPLGDTEAFF
>TRBV13
CASSLGTGLWNTEAFF
>TRBV19
CASSSTPTAGGYTF
>TRBV19
CASSIDLLGDRGPLAKNIQYF
>TRBV3-1/TRBV3-2
CASSPLKLAGRRGGELFF
>TRBV30
CAWRGGAEAFF
>TRBV27
CASRIRMGDQPQHF
>TRBV7-7
CASSLASPGGTDTQYF
>TRBV5-1
CASGEQLNTEAFF
>TRBV19
CASTPTARTGELFF
>TRBV20-1
CSASPGFRQPQHF
>TRBV5-6
CASSLPQGGYGYTF
>TRBV9
CASSGRAVTGELFF